This TCR beta chain was retrieved from a study of beta chain features in type 1 diabetes. Study results and caveats: TCRB CDR3 length was moderately but significantly reduced in all four CD4+ subsets of Type 1 diabetes patients. For cells with high TCR expression, cDNA sequencing could yield over-representation.

To note about this clone: What it binds is not known.

The V end was cut by 5 bases, the J end by 7 bases, with 17 bases between. The CDR3 covers 15 residues. Germline-derived CDR1 and CDR2 are SEHNR and FQNEAQ (reference sequence). All of the isolated RNA was reverse transcribed, so expressed TCRB transcripts were sequenced. Some clones are missing from TCRdb's copy, which holds only in-frame ones; the method was immunoSEQ multiplex PCR. The sample lists 130,000 or so clones; about 16% were seen once. Source material: central memory CD4+ T cells from blood. The rearrangement uses TRBV7-9 and TRBJ2-2, with D possibly matching TRBD2 (5 bases). This TCR was sampled from a man aged 30 to 39 with type 1 diabetes. CDR3 bases: TGTGCCAGCAGCCCTCGTGGAGGAGTAAACGGGGAGCTGTTTTTT. Translation: CASSPRGGVNGELFF.